The 14 T cell receptor beta chains listed next were all sequenced from one sample in a study of a mutant IDH1 vaccine in newly diagnosed glioma. Measured with immunoSEQ multiplex PCR; TCRdb has only the in-frame clones, and not every one. The sample lists about 67,000 clones, approximately 82% occurring once. The time point was: baseline, week 1 (first vaccination visit). Treatment denoted: pre-vaccination baseline after standard-of-care therapy. Sequenced here: peripheral blood mononuclear cells (PBMCs), sampled from a glioma patient treated with radiotherapy, temozolomide or both. The receptors were gathered from a woman aged 18-29 years with glioma. Some clones in this sample may be carry-over from other donors' samples.

As for this clone: One junction end disagrees with the germline gene, perhaps due to a read error. The chain carries TRBV2 and TRBJ2-7; 11 bases fit TRBD1. The germline V gene has CDR1 SNHLY and CDR2 FYNNEI. The CDR3 has 12 residues. The CDR3 DNA sequence: TGTGCCAGCAGTGCCCTCCGGGACAGGGGGATCTTC. It specifies CASSALRDRGIF.

The genes are TRBV15 and TRBJ2-5; D unresolved. In germline, CDR1 is LNHNV, CDR2 YYDKDF (reference sequence). Trimming took off 1 base at V and 1 base at J, with 13 bases between the two ends. The CDR3 extends over 16 amino acids. In DNA form, the CDR3 reads TGTGCCACCAGCAGAGGAATTACAGAAGGCCAAGAGACCCAGTACTTC. Its protein product is CATSRGITEGQETQYF.

V usage is TRBV6-5 and J usage is TRBJ1-3, with 8 bases that match TRBD1. Per germline, CDR1 MNHEY and CDR2 SVGAGI. V shed 6 bases, J shed 7 bases, and the junction held 5 bases outside the gene matches. This CDR3 has 13 residues. The CDR3 spells CASRGTGGNTIYF. Written as DNA, the CDR3 is TGTGCCAGCAGAGGGACAGGCGGGAACACCATATATTTT.

This rearrangement joins TRBV5-1 to TRBJ2-7, with TRBD1 matching 7 bases. The V gene end was trimmed by 5 bases and the J gene end by 2 bases; junction bases not matched to a gene: 7. This CDR3 has 14 residues. CDR1 is SGHRS, CDR2 YFSETQ, per germline. The CDR3 loop reads CASSSTGDAYEQYF. As DNA, the CDR3 is TGCGCCAGCAGTTCTACAGGGGACGCCTACGAGCAGTACTTC. Complete variable domain (other parts from reference TRBV5-1 and TRBJ2-7): KAGVTQTPRYLIKTRGQQVTLSCSPISGHRSVSWYQQTPGQGLQFLFEYFSETQRNKGNFPGRFSGRQFSNSRSEMNVSTLELGDSALYLCASSSTGDAYEQYFGPGTRLTVT.

The genes are TRBV9 and TRBJ2-7; D not certain. V was shortened by 2 bases and J by 3 bases, with 12 bases between the two germline ends. There are 14 residues in the CDR3. The V gene's germline CDR1 is SGDLS and CDR2 YYNGEE. CDR3 DNA sequence: TGTGCCAGCAGCGTGAATTCCCTAGGCTACGAGCAGTACTTC. Translated, it gives CASSVNSLGYEQYF.

This clone was seen just once. This chain joins TRBV2 and TRBJ2-2, with D unclear. V dropped 8 bases and J dropped 2 bases, with 12 bases sitting between them. Germline CDR1 SNHLY, CDR2 FYNNEI. The CDR3 covers 14 residues. CDR3 sequence (DNA): TGTGCCAGCCGTGCCATCGAAAACACCGGGGAGCTGTTTTTT. Protein product: CASRAIENTGELFF.

This clone was seen a single time. The DNA for the CDR3 is TGTGCCAGCAGCTTTACCCTAGGGAGCGCGAACACCGGGGAGCTGTTTTTT. This translates into CASSFTLGSANTGELFF. The J gene is TRBJ2-2, the V gene TRBV5-6; D might be TRBD2 (5 bases). Germline CDR1 is SGHDT and CDR2 is YYEEEE. The CDR3 has 17 amino acids. V lost 2 bases and J lost 0, with 14 bases in between.

This clone was recorded a few times. The rearrangement links TRBV6-1 to TRBJ1-1; D might be TRBD1 (6 bases). The V end was cut by 11 bases, the J end by 1 base, with 14 bases between. CDR1 and CDR2 (germline): MNHNS, SASEGT. This CDR3 is built from 13 residues. The CDR3 DNA reads TGTGCCTCCTCCCCAGGGGAGAACACTGAAGCTTTCTTT. It encodes CASSPGENTEAFF.

The V gene is TRBV9, the J gene TRBJ2-7, with D possibly being TRBD2 (6 bases). The V end was cut by 4 bases, the J end by 9 bases, with 17 bases between. Germline CDR1 is SGDLS and CDR2 is YYNGEE. This CDR3 spans 13 amino acids. The CDR3 coding sequence is TGTGCCAGCAGCTCCTCAGACGGGGGAAGGCAGTACTTC. Protein: CASSSSDGGRQYF.

The V gene is TRBV29-1, the J gene TRBJ2-1, with 10 bases matching TRBD2. The junction had 12 bases not matched to a gene; V was cut back by 6 bases and J by 7 bases. In germline, CDR1 is SQVTM, CDR2 ANQGSEA. The CDR3 is 15 residues long. CDR3 residues: CSVPKVLAGANEQFF. The CDR3 DNA reads as TGCAGCGTACCCAAAGTCCTAGCGGGAGCAAATGAGCAGTTCTTC.

The table lists this clone with a few counts. J is TRBJ1-2 and V is TRBV7-9; D perhaps matches TRBD1 (6 bases). Trimming removed 5 bases from V and 4 bases from J, with 11 bases in between. CDR1 SEHNR and CDR2 FQNEAQ come from the germline V gene (reference sequence). The CDR3 sequence is 13 residues long. The CDR3 spells CASSVLDSYGYTF. In DNA, the CDR3 is TGTGCCAGCAGCGTATTGGACAGCTATGGCTACACCTTC. Looking up the rest from reference TRBV7-9 and TRBJ1-2 gives the full variable domain: DTGVSQNPRHKITKRGQNVTFRCDPISEHNRLYWYRQTLGQGPEFLTYFQNEAQLEKSRLLSDRFSAERPKGSFSTLEIQRTEQGDSAMYLCASSVLDSYGYTFGSGTRLTVV.

The chain carries TRBV5-1 and TRBJ1-4; D might be TRBD1 (6 bases). The length of the CDR3 is 14 residues. Germline V gives CDR1 SGHRS, CDR2 YFSETQ. The V end lost 2 bases, the J end lost 4 bases, and 9 bases lay between the germline ends. The CDR3: CASSLTGFNEKLFF. The CDR3 DNA is TGCGCCAGCAGCTTAACAGGGTTTAATGAAAAACTGTTTTTT.

This chain joins TRBV9 and TRBJ1-6; tentative D call: TRBD1 (6 bases). Trimming stripped 0 bases from V and 10 bases from J, with 11 bases between. Germline V lookup: CDR1 SGDLS, CDR2 YYNGEE. The length of the CDR3 is 14 residues. CDR3 in amino acids: CASSVAGGDSPLHF. CDR3 coding DNA: TGTGCCAGCAGCGTAGCCGGGGGCGACTCACCCCTCCACTTT.

This chain connects TRBV13 to TRBJ1-4; 7 bases are shared with TRBD1. Trimming cost V 4 bases and J 2 bases; bases outside gene matches: 10. The CDR3 extends over 17 amino acids. In germline, CDR1 is PRHDT, CDR2 FYEKMQ (reference sequence). CDR3 residues: CASSSRLTGSTNEKLFF. The DNA for the CDR3 is TGTGCCAGCAGCTCCCGCTTGACAGGGAGCACTAATGAAAAACTGTTTTTT.